The rows below give T cell receptor beta chains drawn from one sample of a study of cytomegalovirus exposure and HLA in healthy donors. Clones were sequenced by immunoSEQ multiplex PCR, and TCRdb holds only the in-frame ones, with some missing. This table has around 90,000 clones, about 80% appearing once. Sequencing was done on a sample of PBMCs. The receptor source for this set is a male donor in good health and CMV-seropositive. The CDR3 runs from the conserved cysteine through the conserved F or W. Each record gives: CDR3 DNA, CDR3 protein, clone size, V gene, J gene, D gene. D genes are given only for firm matches. Clone sizes are given selectively: once, few, many, or a class where the clone is expanded.

CDR3nt: TGTGCCAGCTCAGGGGGACAGGGGGGCTTCTACGAGCAGTACTTC
CDR3aa: CASSGGQGGFYEQYF
abundance: -
v_gene: TRBV18
j_gene: TRBJ2-7
d_gene: TRBD1

CDR3nt: TGTGCCAGCAGCCCGGTAGGGGCCCCTGAAGCTTTCTTT
CDR3aa: CASSPVGAPEAFF
abundance: few
v_gene: TRBV5-4
j_gene: TRBJ1-1
d_gene: -

CDR3nt: TGCGCCAGCAGCTTAGGAGCCAGTCACAATGAGCAGTTCTTC
CDR3aa: CASSLGASHNEQFF
abundance: -
v_gene: TRBV5-1
j_gene: TRBJ2-1
d_gene: -

CDR3nt: TGTGCCAGCAGCTTAGCGGTGGTACAGGGTGAGCAGTTCTTC
CDR3aa: CASSLAVVQGEQFF
abundance: -
v_gene: TRBV7-6
j_gene: TRBJ2-1
d_gene: -

CDR3nt: TGTGCCAGCGGGGCCGCCACTGAAGCTTTCTTT
CDR3aa: CASGAATEAFF
abundance: few
v_gene: TRBV7-9
j_gene: TRBJ1-1
d_gene: -

CDR3nt: TGTGCCTGGAGAGGCAGAGGGTCGGTCACTGAAGCTTTCTTT
CDR3aa: CAWRGRGSVTEAFF
abundance: once
v_gene: TRBV30
j_gene: TRBJ1-1
d_gene: -

CDR3nt: TGTGCCAGCTCACCCGCGGGACAGGACTATGGCTACACCTTC
CDR3aa: CASSPAGQDYGYTF
abundance: -
v_gene: TRBV18
j_gene: TRBJ1-2
d_gene: TRBD1

CDR3nt: TGTGCCAGCAGTTTGGGGGGAAGCAATCAGCCCCAGCATTTT
CDR3aa: CASSLGGSNQPQHF
abundance: -
v_gene: TRBV27
j_gene: TRBJ1-5
d_gene: -

CDR3nt: TGCGCCAGCACCCAGGCACCTACTAACTATGGCTACACCTTC
CDR3aa: CASTQAPTNYGYTF
abundance: -
v_gene: TRBV5-1
j_gene: TRBJ1-2
d_gene: -

CDR3nt: TGCGCCAGCAGCTTGACAGGGAACACCGGGGAGCTGTTTTTT
CDR3aa: CASSLTGNTGELFF
abundance: -
v_gene: TRBV5-1
j_gene: TRBJ2-2
d_gene: -

CDR3nt: TGCGCCAGCAGCCGTCACGAGAGCTCCTACGAGCAGTACTTC
CDR3aa: CASSRHESSYEQYF
abundance: -
v_gene: TRBV4-1
j_gene: TRBJ2-7
d_gene: -

CDR3nt: TGTGCCAGCAGTTTACGGCCTACCCTGGGACTAGCGGGGCACACCGGGGAGCTGTTTTTT
CDR3aa: CASSLRPTLGLAGHTGELFF
abundance: -
v_gene: TRBV27
j_gene: TRBJ2-2
d_gene: TRBD2

CDR3nt: TGTGCCAGTAGTAGCCACAGGGTGAGGACTGAAGCTTTCTTT
CDR3aa: CASSSHRVRTEAFF
abundance: -
v_gene: TRBV19
j_gene: TRBJ1-1
d_gene: -

CDR3nt: TGTTCCAGCAGCTCCGGACAGTACGAGCAGTACTTC
CDR3aa: CSSSSGQYEQYF
abundance: -
v_gene: TRBV7-9
j_gene: TRBJ2-7
d_gene: -

CDR3nt: TGTGCCAGCAGCCCCCAGGGGTCCTCTGGAAACACCATATATTTT
CDR3aa: CASSPQGSSGNTIYF
abundance: -
v_gene: TRBV9
j_gene: TRBJ1-3
d_gene: -

CDR3nt: TGTGCCAGCAGCCGGTACAGGGGGAGGTACGAGCAGTACTTC
CDR3aa: CASSRYRGRYEQYF
abundance: -
v_gene: TRBV5-6
j_gene: TRBJ2-7
d_gene: TRBD1

CDR3nt: TGTGCCACCAGCAGAGATAGAGGTTCCTTCACAGATACGCAGTATTTT
CDR3aa: CATSRDRGSFTDTQYF
abundance: -
v_gene: TRBV15
j_gene: TRBJ2-3
d_gene: -

CDR3nt: TGTGCCAGCAGCACTTACAGGGGGCGAGAGACTGAAGCTTTCTTT
CDR3aa: CASSTYRGRETEAFF
abundance: -
v_gene: TRBV5-4
j_gene: TRBJ1-1
d_gene: TRBD1

CDR3nt: TGTGCCAGCAGCCCAAAGGGGACATCTCGTCGGAACACCATATATTTT
CDR3aa: CASSPKGTSRRNTIYF
abundance: -
v_gene: TRBV5-6
j_gene: TRBJ1-3
d_gene: -

CDR3nt: TGCGCCAGCAGCCAAGCAAGGGGGGGCAGCGACGAGCAGTACTTC
CDR3aa: CASSQARGGSDEQYF
abundance: -
v_gene: TRBV4-1
j_gene: TRBJ2-7
d_gene: -

CDR3nt: TGTGCCAGCAGCTTAGGGGACAGCGCCTACGAGCAGTACTTC
CDR3aa: CASSLGDSAYEQYF
abundance: -
v_gene: TRBV11-2
j_gene: TRBJ2-7
d_gene: TRBD1

CDR3nt: TGTGCCAGTAGGGACGGACAGGCCTACTATGGCTACACCTTC
CDR3aa: CASRDGQAYYGYTF
abundance: few
v_gene: TRBV19
j_gene: TRBJ1-2
d_gene: TRBD1

CDR3nt: TGTGCCAGCAGTTACTCGGGACACCCTAGCACAGATACGCAGTATTTT
CDR3aa: CASSYSGHPSTDTQYF
abundance: -
v_gene: TRBV6-5
j_gene: TRBJ2-3
d_gene: -

CDR3nt: TGTGCCAGTCTACAGGGGGCACTTGGAAACACCATATATTTT
CDR3aa: CASLQGALGNTIYF
abundance: -
v_gene: TRBV21-1
j_gene: TRBJ1-3
d_gene: -

CDR3nt: TGTGCCAGCAGCCCCTCGGGGGGTAGCAATCAGCCCCAGCATTTT
CDR3aa: CASSPSGGSNQPQHF
abundance: -
v_gene: TRBV11-2
j_gene: TRBJ1-5
d_gene: -

CDR3nt: TGCGCCAGCAGCTTGGCGGGGGAGCGACAAGAGACCCAGTACTTC
CDR3aa: CASSLAGERQETQYF
abundance: once
v_gene: TRBV5-1
j_gene: TRBJ2-5
d_gene: -

CDR3nt: TGTGCCAGCAGTGTGGAGGAAAATCAGCCCCAGCATTTT
CDR3aa: CASSVEENQPQHF
abundance: -
v_gene: TRBV6-1
j_gene: TRBJ1-5
d_gene: -

CDR3nt: TGTGCCAGCAGCTTAATGGGGACAGTGGAAGAGACCCAGTACTTC
CDR3aa: CASSLMGTVEETQYF
abundance: -
v_gene: TRBV7-9
j_gene: TRBJ2-5
d_gene: TRBD1

CDR3nt: TGTGCCAGTAGTACCCGACAGGACCAGCCCCAGCATTTT
CDR3aa: CASSTRQDQPQHF
abundance: once
v_gene: TRBV19
j_gene: TRBJ1-5
d_gene: -

CDR3nt: TGTGCCAGCAGCACAGACAGGGGACGAGAGACCCAGTACTTC
CDR3aa: CASSTDRGRETQYF
abundance: -
v_gene: TRBV7-2
j_gene: TRBJ2-5
d_gene: TRBD1

CDR3nt: TGTGCCAGCAGCGTAGATACAGTGACAGGCAGAGGAGCTTTCTTT
CDR3aa: CASSVDTVTGRGAFF
abundance: -
v_gene: TRBV9
j_gene: TRBJ1-1
d_gene: -

CDR3nt: TGTGCCAGCAGCCAAGGGGTCACGGAGGATGAGGATGGCTACACCTTC
CDR3aa: CASSQGVTEDEDGYTF
abundance: -
v_gene: TRBV4-2
j_gene: TRBJ1-2
d_gene: -

CDR3nt: TGTGCCACCAGCAGAACCGGGACAGGGGGCACTGAAGCTTTCTTT
CDR3aa: CATSRTGTGGTEAFF
abundance: once
v_gene: TRBV15
j_gene: TRBJ1-1
d_gene: TRBD1

CDR3nt: TGCGCCAGCAGCTTGGGGGGAGGCGAGCAGTACTTC
CDR3aa: CASSLGGGEQYF
abundance: -
v_gene: TRBV5-1
j_gene: TRBJ2-7
d_gene: -

CDR3nt: TGCAGCGCCTCCCCACAGGGGGAGGACTATGGCTACACCTTC
CDR3aa: CSASPQGEDYGYTF
abundance: few
v_gene: TRBV29-1
j_gene: TRBJ1-2
d_gene: TRBD1